The clone carrying this TCR beta chain came up a few times. This entry is derived from a study of blood T cell repertoires in COVID-19. This CDR3 is built from 15 residues. The germline V gene encodes CDR1 MNHEY and CDR2 SVGAGI. The trim removed 6 bases at V and 8 bases at J, leaving 11 bases unmatched. Original methodology: By means of reference gene primer amplification, nucleated cell counts were estimated. Assay: immunoSEQ multiplex PCR; the TCRdb copy retains only in-frame clones and omits some. V, J and clone size reflect that table, while D and trimming were determined from the DNA. The sample lists a few hundred thousand clones; approximately 89% were seen once.

The clonotype comes from a woman aged 25 to 39 with COVID-19, enrolled during active disease. The source material was peripheral blood. This chain joins TRBV6-5 and TRBJ1-2; TRBD1 matches at 11 bases. The DNA of the CDR3 is TGTGCCAGCAGAGGCGGACAGGGGGCATGGTACGGCTACACCTTC. This sequence encodes CASRGGQGAWYGYTF.